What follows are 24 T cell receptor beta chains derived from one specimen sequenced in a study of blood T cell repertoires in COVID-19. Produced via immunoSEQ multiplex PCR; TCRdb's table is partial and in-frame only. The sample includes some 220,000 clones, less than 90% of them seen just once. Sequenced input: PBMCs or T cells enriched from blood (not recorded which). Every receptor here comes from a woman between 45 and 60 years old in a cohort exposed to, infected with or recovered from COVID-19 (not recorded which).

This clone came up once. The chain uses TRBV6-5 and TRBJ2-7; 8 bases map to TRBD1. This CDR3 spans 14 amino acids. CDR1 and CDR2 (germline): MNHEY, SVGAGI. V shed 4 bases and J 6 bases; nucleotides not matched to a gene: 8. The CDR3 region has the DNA TGTGCCAGCAGTTTAACAGGGGGACTGGGCGAGCAGTACTTC. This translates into CASSLTGGLGEQYF.

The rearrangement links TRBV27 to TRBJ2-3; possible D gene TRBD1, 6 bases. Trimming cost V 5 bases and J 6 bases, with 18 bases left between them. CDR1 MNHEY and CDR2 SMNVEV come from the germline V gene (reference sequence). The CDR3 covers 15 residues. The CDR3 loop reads CASSLTGILTDTQYF. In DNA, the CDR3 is TGTGCCAGCAGTCTGACAGGAATACTTACCGATACGCAGTATTTT.

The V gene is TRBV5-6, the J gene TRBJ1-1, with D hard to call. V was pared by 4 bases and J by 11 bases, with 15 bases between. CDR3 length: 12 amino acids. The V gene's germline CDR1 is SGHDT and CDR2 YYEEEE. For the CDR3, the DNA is TGTGCCAGCAGCACGTCGCGGGGTGGCGCTTTCTTT. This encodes CASSTSRGGAFF.

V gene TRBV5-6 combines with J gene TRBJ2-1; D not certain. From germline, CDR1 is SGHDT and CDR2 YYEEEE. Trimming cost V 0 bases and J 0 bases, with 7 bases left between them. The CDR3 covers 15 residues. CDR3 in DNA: TGTGCCAGCAGCTTGGACAGCACCTCCTACAATGAGCAGTTCTTC. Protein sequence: CASSLDSTSYNEQFF. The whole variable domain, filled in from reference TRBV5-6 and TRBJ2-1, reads DAGVTQSPTHLIKTRGQQVTLRCSPKSGHDTVSWYQQALGQGPQFIFQYYEEEERQRGNFPDRFSGHQFPNYSSELNVNALLLGDSALYLCASSLDSTSYNEQFFGPGTRLTVL.

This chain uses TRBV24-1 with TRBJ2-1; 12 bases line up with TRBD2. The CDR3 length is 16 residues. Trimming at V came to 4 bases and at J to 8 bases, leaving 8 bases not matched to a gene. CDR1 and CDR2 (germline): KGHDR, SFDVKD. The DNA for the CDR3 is TGTGCCACCAGTGAGCCGCGACTAGCGGGGGCACATGAGCAGTTCTTC. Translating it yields CATSEPRLAGAHEQFF.

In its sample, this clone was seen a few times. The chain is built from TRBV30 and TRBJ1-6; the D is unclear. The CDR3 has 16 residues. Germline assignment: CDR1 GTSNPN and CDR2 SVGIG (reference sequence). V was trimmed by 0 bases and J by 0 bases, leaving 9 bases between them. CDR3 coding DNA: TGTGCCTGGAGTGTTTCAGCGAGCTCCTATAATTCACCCCTCCACTTT. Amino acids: CAWSVSASSYNSPLHF.

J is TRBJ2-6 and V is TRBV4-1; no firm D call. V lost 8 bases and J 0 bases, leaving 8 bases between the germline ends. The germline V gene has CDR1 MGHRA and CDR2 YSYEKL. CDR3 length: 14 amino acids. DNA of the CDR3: TGCGCCAGCGCGTCGAGCTCTGGGGCCAACGTCCTGACTTTC. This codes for CASASSSGANVLTF.

In DNA, the CDR3 is TGTGCCAGCAGCCCCCTACTTGGGGGGGGCTCTTATACTGAAGCTTTCTTT. Translating it yields CASSPLLGGGSYTEAFF. J is TRBJ1-1 and V is TRBV14; a weak D match, TRBD1 (6 bases). The CDR3 covers 17 residues. V lost 4 bases to trimming and J lost 5 bases, with 23 bases between them. CDR1 and CDR2 (germline): SGHDN, FVKESK.

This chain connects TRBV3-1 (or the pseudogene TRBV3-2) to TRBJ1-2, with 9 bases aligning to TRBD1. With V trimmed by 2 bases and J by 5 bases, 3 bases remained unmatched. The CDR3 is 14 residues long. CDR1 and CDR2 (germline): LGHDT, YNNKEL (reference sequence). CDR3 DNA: TGTGCCAGCAGCCAACGGGACAGGGAATATGGCTACACCTTC. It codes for CASSQRDREYGYTF.

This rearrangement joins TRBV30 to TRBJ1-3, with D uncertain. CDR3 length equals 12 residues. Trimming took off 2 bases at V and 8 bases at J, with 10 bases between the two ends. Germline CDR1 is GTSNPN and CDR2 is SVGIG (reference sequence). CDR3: CAWSMTGYTIYF. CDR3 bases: TGTGCCTGGAGTATGACTGGTTACACCATATATTTT.

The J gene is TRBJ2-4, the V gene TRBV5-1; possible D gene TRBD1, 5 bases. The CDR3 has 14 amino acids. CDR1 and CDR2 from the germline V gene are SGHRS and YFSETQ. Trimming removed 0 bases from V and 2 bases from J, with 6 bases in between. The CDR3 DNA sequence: TGCGCCAGCAGCTTGGCAGGGACCAAAAACATTCAGTACTTC. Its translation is CASSLAGTKNIQYF.

The CDR3 DNA is TGTGCCTGGGTCGGGGACACCGGGGAGCTGTTTTTT. Translated: CAWVGDTGELFF. The rearrangement joins TRBV30 to TRBJ2-2, with a weak D call TRBD2 (5 bases). The CDR3 has 12 residues. The germline CDR1 and CDR2 sequences are GTSNPN and SVGIG (reference sequence). The V gene lost 5 bases and the J gene lost 3 bases, with 7 bases spanning the gap.

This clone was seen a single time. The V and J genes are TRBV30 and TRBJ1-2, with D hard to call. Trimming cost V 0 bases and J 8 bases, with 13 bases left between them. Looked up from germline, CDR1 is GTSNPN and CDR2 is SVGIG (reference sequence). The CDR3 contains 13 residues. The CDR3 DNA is TGTGCCTGGAGTGTACCGGGTTTGGCGGGCTACACCTTC. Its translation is CAWSVPGLAGYTF.

CDR3 nucleotides: TGTGCCAGTATCCCGACAGGGGAAGAGACCCAGTACTTC. It translates to CASIPTGEETQYF. The rearrangement uses TRBV19 and TRBJ2-5, with 8 bases identical to TRBD1. Germline V gene lookup returns CDR1 LNHDA and CDR2 SQIVND (reference sequence). CDR3 length equals 13 residues. After removal of 7 bases from V and 3 bases from J, the junction contained 4 bases not matched to a gene.

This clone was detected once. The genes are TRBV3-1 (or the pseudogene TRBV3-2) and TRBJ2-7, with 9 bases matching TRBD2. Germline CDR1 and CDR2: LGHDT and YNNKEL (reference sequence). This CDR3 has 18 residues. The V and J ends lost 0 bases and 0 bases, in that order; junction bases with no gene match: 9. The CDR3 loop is CASSQEQRGARSSYEQYF. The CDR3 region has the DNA TGTGCCAGCAGCCAAGAACAGCGGGGGGCCAGGAGCTCCTACGAGCAGTACTTC.

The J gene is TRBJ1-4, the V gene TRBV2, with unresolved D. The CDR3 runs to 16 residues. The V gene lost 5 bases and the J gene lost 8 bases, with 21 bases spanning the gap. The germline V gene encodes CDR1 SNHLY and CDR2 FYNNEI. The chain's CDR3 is CASSRRETPRQEKLFF. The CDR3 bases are TGTGCCAGCAGTCGACGGGAAACACCCCGGCAGGAAAAACTGTTTTTT.

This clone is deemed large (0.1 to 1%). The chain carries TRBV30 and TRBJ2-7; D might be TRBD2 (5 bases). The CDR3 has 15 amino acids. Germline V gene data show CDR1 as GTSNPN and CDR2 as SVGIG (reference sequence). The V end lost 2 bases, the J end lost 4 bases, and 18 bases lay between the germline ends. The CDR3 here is CAWSPPLVGGYEQYF. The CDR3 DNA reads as TGTGCCTGGAGTCCCCCTTTGGTGGGCGGGTACGAGCAGTACTTC.

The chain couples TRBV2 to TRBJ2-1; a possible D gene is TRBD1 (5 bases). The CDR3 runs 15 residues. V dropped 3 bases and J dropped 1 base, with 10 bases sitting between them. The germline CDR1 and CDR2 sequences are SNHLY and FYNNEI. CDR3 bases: TGTGCCAGCAGTGAGCTAGGACATTCCTACAATGAGCAGTTCTTC. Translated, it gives CASSELGHSYNEQFF.

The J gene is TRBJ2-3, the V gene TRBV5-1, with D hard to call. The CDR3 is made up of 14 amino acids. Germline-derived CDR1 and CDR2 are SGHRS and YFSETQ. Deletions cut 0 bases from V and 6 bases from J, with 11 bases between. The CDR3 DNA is TGCGCCAGCAGCTTGGCGGATGCCAGGGATACGCAGTATTTT. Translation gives CASSLADARDTQYF.

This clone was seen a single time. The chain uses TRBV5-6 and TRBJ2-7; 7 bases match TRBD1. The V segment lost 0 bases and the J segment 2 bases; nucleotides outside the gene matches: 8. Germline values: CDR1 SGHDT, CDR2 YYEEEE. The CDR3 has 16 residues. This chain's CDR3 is CASSLGFGTATYEQYF. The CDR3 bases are TGTGCCAGCAGCTTGGGATTCGGGACAGCAACCTACGAGCAGTACTTC.

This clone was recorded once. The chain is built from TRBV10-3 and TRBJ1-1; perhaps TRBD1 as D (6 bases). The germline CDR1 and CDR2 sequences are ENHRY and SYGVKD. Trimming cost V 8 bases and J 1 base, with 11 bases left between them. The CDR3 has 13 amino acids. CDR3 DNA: TGTGCCATCGCGGACAGTCCGAACACTGAAGCTTTCTTT. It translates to CAIADSPNTEAFF.

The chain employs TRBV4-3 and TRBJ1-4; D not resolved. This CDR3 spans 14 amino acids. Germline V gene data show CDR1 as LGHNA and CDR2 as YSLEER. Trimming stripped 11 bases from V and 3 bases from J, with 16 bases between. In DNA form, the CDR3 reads TGCGCCTCGTCCAGGCCGTCCTCTAATGAAAAACTGTTTTTT. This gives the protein CASSRPSSNEKLFF.

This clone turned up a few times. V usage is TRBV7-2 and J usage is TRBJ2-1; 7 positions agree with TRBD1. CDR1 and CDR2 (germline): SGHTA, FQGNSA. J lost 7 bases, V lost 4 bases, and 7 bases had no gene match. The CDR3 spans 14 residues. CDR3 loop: CASSSRDRGNEQFF. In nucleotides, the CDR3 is TGTGCCAGCAGCTCCCGGGACAGAGGTAATGAGCAGTTCTTC. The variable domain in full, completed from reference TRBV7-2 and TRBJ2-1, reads GAGVSQSPSNKVTEKGKDVELRCDPISGHTALYWYRQSLGQGLEFLIYFQGNSAPDKSGLPSDRFSAERTGGSVSTLTIQRTQQEDSAVYLCASSSRDRGNEQFFGPGTRLTVL.

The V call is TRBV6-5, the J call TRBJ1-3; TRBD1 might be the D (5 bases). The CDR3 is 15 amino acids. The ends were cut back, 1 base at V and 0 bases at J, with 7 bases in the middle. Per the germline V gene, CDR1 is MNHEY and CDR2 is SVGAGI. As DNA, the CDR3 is TGTGCCAGCAGTTACTTCGGGGGCTCTGGAAACACCATATATTTT. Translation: CASSYFGGSGNTIYF.